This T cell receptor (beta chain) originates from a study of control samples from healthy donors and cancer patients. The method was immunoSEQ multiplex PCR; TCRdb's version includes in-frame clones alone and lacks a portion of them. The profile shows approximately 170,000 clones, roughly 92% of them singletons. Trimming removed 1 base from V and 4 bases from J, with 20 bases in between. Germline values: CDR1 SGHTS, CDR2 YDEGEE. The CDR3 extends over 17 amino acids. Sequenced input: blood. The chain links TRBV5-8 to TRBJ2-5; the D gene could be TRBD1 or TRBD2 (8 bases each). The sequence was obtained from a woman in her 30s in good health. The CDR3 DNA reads TGTGCCAGCAGCTTGCAGGGGGCGGGAGGAAGTGGAGAGACCCAGTACTTC. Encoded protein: CASSLQGAGGSGETQYF.